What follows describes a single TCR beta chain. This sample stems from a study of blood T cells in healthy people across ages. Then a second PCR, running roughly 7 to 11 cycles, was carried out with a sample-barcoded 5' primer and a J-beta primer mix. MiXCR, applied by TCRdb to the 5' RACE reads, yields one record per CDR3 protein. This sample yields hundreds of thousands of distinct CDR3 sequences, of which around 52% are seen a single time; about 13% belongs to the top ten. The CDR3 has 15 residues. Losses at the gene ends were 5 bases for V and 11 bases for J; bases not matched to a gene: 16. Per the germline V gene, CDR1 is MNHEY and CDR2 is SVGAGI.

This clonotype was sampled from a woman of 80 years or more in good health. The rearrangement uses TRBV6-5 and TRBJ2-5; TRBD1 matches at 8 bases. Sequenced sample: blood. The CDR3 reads CASSRRRTGTSKQYF. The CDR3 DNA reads TGTGCCAGCAGTCGCCGTCGGACAGGGACCTCCAAGCAGTACTTC.